This T cell receptor beta chain was profiled in a study of blood T cell repertoires in COVID-19. Adults between roughly 18 and 95 years of age took part from fewer than 30 US areas. Study processing details: How many nucleated cells were present was estimated from reference gene primer amplification. Libraries were prepared by immunoSEQ multiplex PCR; TCRdb keeps only in-frame clonotypes and omits some of them. The V and J calls and clone size were taken over from that table, and D and trimming were inferred from the DNA. The profile shows 200,000 to 250,000 clones, around 90% of them singletons. CDR1 SGHTA and CDR2 FQGNSA come from the germline V gene. Trimming stripped 1 base from V and 7 bases from J, with 7 bases between. This CDR3 contains 12 residues.

The sample was PBMCs or T cells enriched from blood (not recorded which). The V call is TRBV7-2, the J call TRBJ1-2; no reliable D call. The clonotype was recovered from a woman under 40 who had recovered from COVID-19. CDR3 in DNA: TGTGCCAGCAGCTTAGTGGGCAGTGGCTACACCTTC. Its translation: CASSLVGSGYTF. The variable domain in full, with the rest retrieved from reference TRBV7-2 and TRBJ1-2, is GAGVSQSPSNKVTEKGKDVELRCDPISGHTALYWYRQSLGQGLEFLIYFQGNSAPDKSGLPSDRFSAERTGGSVSTLTIQRTQQEDSAVYLCASSLVGSGYTFGSGTRLTVV.